This T cell receptor beta chain was identified during a study of blood T cell repertoires in COVID-19. At the level of the study: PBMCs, B-cell-depleted T cells, or T cells were the source of the cDNA or gDNA that made up the material.

CDR1 is MGHRA, CDR2 YSYEKL, per germline. The CDR3 loop spans 15 amino acids. Trimming cost V 4 bases and J 0 bases, with 10 bases left between them. Under the authors' procedure: Using reference gene primer amplification, nucleated cell counts were estimated. The assay was immunoSEQ multiplex PCR, and TCRdb's table has in-frame clones only and misses some. V and J calls plus clone size are reproduced from that table; the DNA served to infer D and trimming. The sample carries 75,000 to 95,000 clones, 55% to 80% recorded once. This clone was seen many times. The rearrangement links TRBV4-1 to TRBJ2-1; no clear D. The receptor's source is a woman aged 60 to 75 in a cohort sampled during active or convalescent COVID-19. The specimen sequenced was peripheral blood. CDR3 bases: TGCGCCAGCAGCCCAGAGAGATCCTCCTACAATGAGCAGTTCTTC. It encodes CASSPERSSYNEQFF.